The source of this T cell receptor (beta chain) is a study of identical twins. Points from the study as a whole: Conclusions were drawn cross-sectionally by statistical analysis, without following the same donors. Clonotypes of the beta chain that were abundant in cord blood carried fewer insertions (memory repertoires showed none). Models underestimated how often monozygotic twins shared out-of-frame TCR alpha.

In regard to this clonotype: Its antigen remains unknown. It may be a read error: a sequence one base away is much more abundant.

One entry per CDR3 protein, called by TCRdb with MiXCR from the 5' RACE reads. Of some 300,000 distinct CDR3 sequences listed, 9% to 15% were seen once; the top ten hold 6% to 9%. V lost 7 bases and J lost 1, with 13 bases in between. The CDR3 spans 15 residues. These data were also reused for a study on yellow fever vaccine responses in identical twins.

This receptor was identified in a woman younger than 30 in good health. The chain recombines TRBV12-3 or TRBV12-4 with TRBJ2-2; D is unclear. The sample was CD8+ T cells sorted from blood. CDR3: CASTASRMNTGELFF. The CDR3 nucleotides read TGTGCCAGCACTGCCTCCAGAATGAACACCGGGGAGCTGTTTTTT.